This T cell receptor (beta chain) was sequenced in a study of T cell responses to AZD1222 COVID-19 vaccine. Study conclusions and caveats: Targeting of unmutated variant regions was reportedly seen in nearly half of spike-specific TCRs. Seropositive status at baseline applied to only 5 to 7 AZD1222 recipients. Repertoire sampling happened only post peak T cell response. Females outnumbered males among donors, who were mostly white British; clonal diversity was possibly underestimated.

A word on this clone: Antigen unknown.

The assay was immunoSEQ multiplex PCR, and TCRdb's table has in-frame clones only and misses some. This table holds under 200,000 clones, roughly 92% found once. Germline CDR1 and CDR2: SGDLS and YYNGEE. V lost 4 bases to trimming and J lost 3 bases; unmatched junction nucleotides: 11. CDR3 length equals 16 residues. The rearrangement uses TRBV9 and TRBJ2-3, with 7 bases lining up with TRBD1. The sequence was obtained from an adult in good health. The sequencing here drew on peripheral blood, taken on day 0 of AZD1222 vaccination. Written as DNA, the CDR3 is TGTGCCAGCAGCCCCCGCTCAGCAGGGGGTACAGATACGCAGTATTTT. Its protein product is CASSPRSAGGTDTQYF.